These 18 T cell receptor beta chains came from one sample sequenced in a study of human T cells and chemical hapten exposure. The time point: patch test 1, 2 weeks after DPC sensitization. Treatment reported: therapeutic diphenylcyclopropenone sensitization with weekly scalp DPC. Total RNA came from unfractionated whole blood. TCRdb used MiXCR to reprocess the RACE reads, holding one entry per CDR3 protein. The table shows 35,000 or so distinct CDR3 sequences, with 5% to 8% occurring only once. The sequenced sample was whole blood, obtained in connection with sensitization to the hapten diphenylcyclopropenone (DPC). The origin of the receptors is a woman in her twenties or thirties with alopecia areata. Some clones in this sample may be carry-over from other donors' samples.

Only a few counts were recorded for this clonotype. This chain uses TRBV4-2 with TRBJ1-5; D gene unclear. In germline, CDR1 is LGHNA, CDR2 YNFKEQ. The length of the CDR3 is 13 residues. Between the trimmed V and J ends, which lost 0 bases and 4 bases, there was a span of 4 bases. The CDR3 coding sequence is TGTGCCAGCAGCCAAGACCTGAATCAGCCCCAGCATTTT. This sequence encodes CASSQDLNQPQHF.

This clonotype has ten or more counts. The chain recombines TRBV6-1 with TRBJ2-3; D remains ambiguous. Per germline, CDR1 MNHNS and CDR2 SASEGT. The length of the CDR3 is 14 residues. Trimming removed 5 bases from V and 0 bases from J, with 9 bases in between. In DNA form, the CDR3 reads TGTGCCAGCAGTAAAACCGGTAGCACAGATACGCAGTATTTT. Protein product: CASSKTGSTDTQYF.

This clonotype was seen at least ten times. The rearrangement joins TRBV20-1 to TRBJ2-7; unclear D gene. The CDR3 sequence is 14 residues long. The V end was cut by 2 bases, the J end by 0 bases, with 11 bases between. The germline gives CDR1 DFQATT, CDR2 SNEGSKA (reference sequence). CDR3 bases: TGCAGTGCTAGAAGGCAAAGTAACTCCTACGAGCAGTACTTC. This sequence encodes CSARRQSNSYEQYF.

This clonotype was seen many times. V usage is TRBV20-1 and J usage is TRBJ2-3, with 11 bases matching TRBD2. The length of the CDR3 is 18 residues. V lost 0 bases to trimming and J lost 2 bases; unmatched junction nucleotides: 10. Germline-derived CDR1 and CDR2 are DFQATT and SNEGSKA (reference sequence). The DNA for the CDR3 is TGCAGTGCTAGAGAGCCTAGCGGGGGGTTTCTTTCCACAGATACGCAGTATTTT. Protein product: CSAREPSGGFLSTDTQYF.

This clonotype has a count of ten or more. This sequence joins TRBV9 and TRBJ1-3, with D perhaps matching TRBD1 (5 bases). The CDR3 consists of 15 residues. Germline-derived CDR1 and CDR2 are SGDLS and YYNGEE. Trimming cost V 3 bases and J 2 bases, with 12 bases left between them. CDR3 residues: CASSGTGAAGNTIYF. The DNA of the CDR3 is TGTGCCAGCAGCGGGACCGGGGCCGCTGGAAACACCATATATTTT.

This chain joins TRBV4-3 and TRBJ2-1, with D perhaps matching TRBD1 (6 bases). There are 15 residues in the CDR3. V was clipped by 2 bases and J by 0 bases, with 8 bases between them. CDR1 and CDR2 (germline): LGHNA, YSLEER. The CDR3 sequence: CASSQTGSSYNEQFF. The CDR3 region has the DNA TGCGCCAGCAGCCAAACAGGGAGCTCCTACAATGAGCAGTTCTTC.

This clonotype was seen repeatedly, ten times or more. V gene TRBV11-2 combines with J gene TRBJ2-5; D uncertain. This CDR3 spans 12 amino acids. Germline V gives CDR1 SGHAT, CDR2 FQNNGV. Trimming removed 2 bases from V and 4 bases from J, with 5 bases in between. Here the CDR3 DNA reads TGTGCCAGCAGCTTAATTGGAGAGACCCAGTACTTC. This codes for CASSLIGETQYF.

This clonotype occurred a few times. The chain carries TRBV6-2 or TRBV6-3 and TRBJ2-7; D remains unclear. The CDR3 spans 14 residues. CDR1 MNHEY and CDR2 SVGEGT come from the germline V gene. V was pared by 0 bases and J by 3 bases, with 9 bases between. The CDR3 bases are TGTGCCAGCAGTTACTCCATGGGCCTCTACGAGCAGTACTTC. It codes for CASSYSMGLYEQYF.

This clonotype was detected ten times or more. The chain combines TRBV6-6 with TRBJ1-1; D is undetermined. This CDR3 contains 13 residues. Germline CDR1 MNHNY, CDR2 SVGAGI (reference sequence). V shed 2 bases and J shed 1 base, with 5 bases lying between them. This chain's CDR3 is CASSYAGNTEAFF. DNA for the CDR3: TGTGCCAGCAGTTACGCTGGGAACACTGAAGCTTTCTTT.

There are a few counts of this clonotype. This chain uses TRBV11-3 with TRBJ2-2; possibly TRBD1 or TRBD2 for D (5 bases each). In germline, CDR1 is SGHNT, CDR2 YENEEA. V lost 6 bases and J lost 4, with 21 bases in between. The length of the CDR3 is 17 residues. The DNA for the CDR3 is TGTGCCAGCAGACCGGGGCTGGCAGGGCTTATCACCGGGGAGCTGTTTTTT. It specifies CASRPGLAGLITGELFF.

The chain links TRBV6-2 or TRBV6-3 to TRBJ2-1, with 8 bases identical to TRBD2. The length of the CDR3 is 17 residues. Per germline, CDR1 MNHEY and CDR2 SVGEGT. V was clipped by 3 bases and J by 0 bases; unmatched bases: 7. CDR3 amino acids: CASSYSSGVNSYNEQFF. CDR3 DNA sequence: TGTGCCAGCAGTTATAGTAGCGGGGTAAACTCCTACAATGAGCAGTTCTTC.

This clonotype was recorded at least ten times. The rearrangement joins TRBV27 to TRBJ2-1, with 14 nucleotides matching TRBD2. Losses at the gene ends were 3 bases for V and 4 bases for J; bases not matched to a gene: 8. The V gene's germline CDR1 is MNHEY and CDR2 SMNVEV (reference sequence). The CDR3 contains 18 residues. DNA for the CDR3: TGTGCCAGCAGTTTTGGGACTAGCGGGGGCACCGTATACAATGAGCAGTTCTTC. Translation gives CASSFGTSGGTVYNEQFF.

The J gene is TRBJ2-3, the V gene TRBV20-1; 9 nucleotides agree with TRBD2. Germline trimming cut 4 bases from V and 2 bases from J; bases unmatched to any gene: 1. The CDR3 totals 13 residues. Germline-derived CDR1 and CDR2 are DFQATT and SNEGSKA (reference sequence). CDR3 in amino acids: CSAIAGVTDTQYF. Here the CDR3 DNA reads TGCAGTGCTATAGCGGGGGTCACAGATACGCAGTATTTT.

There are a few counts of this clonotype. J is TRBJ2-5 and V is TRBV30, with 11 bases matching TRBD2. V gave up 0 bases and J gave up 4 bases; unmatched junction bases: 4. This CDR3 spans 15 amino acids. The germline V gene has CDR1 GTSNPN and CDR2 SVGIG (reference sequence). The CDR3, as DNA: TGTGCCTGGAGTGTCCTAGCGGGGGGCCCAGAGACCCAGTACTTC. This sequence encodes CAWSVLAGGPETQYF.

This clonotype occurred many times. Here the CDR3 DNA reads TGTGCCAGTATGAACAGGGGCAATTCACCCCTCCACTTT. Protein product: CASMNRGNSPLHF. The chain employs TRBV19 and TRBJ1-6, with 7 nucleotides matching TRBD1. In germline, CDR1 is LNHDA, CDR2 SQIVND (reference sequence). After removal of 7 bases from V and 7 bases from J, the junction contained 4 bases not matched to a gene. CDR3 size: 13 residues.

In this sample, this clonotype turned up many times. In nucleotides, the CDR3 is TGTGCCAGCAGCCCGGACAGGGGTCGAGAGCAGTACTTC. Translation: CASSPDRGREQYF. This chain links TRBV6-2 or TRBV6-3 with TRBJ2-7, with 9 nucleotides matching TRBD1. J lost 7 bases, V lost 6 bases, and 7 bases had no gene match. CDR3 length: 13 residues. CDR1 MNHEY and CDR2 SVGEGT come from the germline V gene.

This clonotype was seen more than once but under ten times. V usage is TRBV4-1 and J usage is TRBJ1-4, with 8 bases matching TRBD1. The CDR3 consists of 15 residues. Germline V gene lookup returns CDR1 MGHRA and CDR2 YSYEKL. After removal of 1 base from V and 7 bases from J, the junction contained 5 bases not matched to a gene. The CDR3 coding sequence is TGCGCCAGCAGCCAAGGACAGGGGAATTTTGAAAAACTGTTTTTT. This gives the protein CASSQGQGNFEKLFF.

There are a few counts of this clonotype. The rearrangement joins TRBV5-1 to TRBJ2-7; D is uncertain. Trimming left V 3 bases short and J 6 bases short, with 10 bases between. CDR3 size: 12 residues. Germline CDR1 and CDR2: SGHRS and YFSETQ. The CDR3 protein is CASSYGSGEQYF. DNA of the CDR3: TGCGCCAGCAGCTACGGATCGGGCGAGCAGTACTTC.